This is a list of T cell receptor beta chains from one sample in a study of T cell responses to AZD1222 COVID-19 vaccine. Assay used: immunoSEQ multiplex PCR; TCRdb lists only in-frame clones, some missing. The sample shows nearly 90,000 clones, roughly 86% of them seen only once. Sequenced material: peripheral blood, taken on day 0 of AZD1222 vaccination. The receptors stem from an adult in good health. Both conserved end residues are part of each CDR3. D genes are given only for firm matches. Only part of the rows carry a size: once, few, many, or a class if the clone is expanded.

TRBJ1-4,-,TRBV18,-,CASSPPGAGEKLFF,TGTGCCAGCTCACCACCGGGGGCTGGTGAAAAACTGTTTTTT
TRBJ1-5,-,TRBV19,-,CASSIVSRSQPQHF,TGTGCCAGTAGTATAGTTTCCCGGAGTCAGCCCCAGCATTTT
TRBJ2-5,-,TRBV12-3/TRBV12-4,-,CASSFGAETQYF,TGTGCCAGCAGTTTTGGGGCGGAGACCCAGTACTTC
TRBJ2-7,TRBD1,TRBV19,few,CASRPRDRDEQYF,TGTGCCAGTAGGCCCCGGGACAGAGACGAGCAGTACTTC
TRBJ1-1,TRBD1,TRBV9,-,CASSVGRQGPNTEAFF,TGTGCCAGCAGCGTAGGGCGACAGGGACCAAACACTGAAGCTTTCTTT
TRBJ1-2,-,TRBV4-1,-,CASSQDLQNYGYTF,TGCGCCAGCAGCCAAGATTTACAGAACTATGGCTACACCTTC
TRBJ1-5,-,TRBV19,-,CASSPYTGNSNQPQHF,TGTGCCAGTAGCCCCTACACAGGGAATAGCAATCAGCCCCAGCATTTT
TRBJ2-1,-,TRBV5-6,-,CASSLGLVKTEQFF,TGTGCCAGCAGCTTGGGCCTAGTCAAGACTGAGCAGTTCTTC
TRBJ1-1,-,TRBV2,-,CASSWGGNTEAFF,TGTGCCAGCAGTTGGGGGGGGAACACTGAAGCTTTCTTT
TRBJ2-3,-,TRBV19,-,CASSIVPLDTQYF,TGTGCCAGTAGTATAGTGCCCCTAGATACGCAGTATTTT
TRBJ2-7,TRBD2,TRBV19,-,CASSRGLAGGDYEQYF,TGTGCCAGTAGCCGCGGACTAGCGGGAGGGGACTACGAGCAGTACTTC
TRBJ2-7,TRBD1,TRBV7-2,-,CASSRGQGRVDEQYF,TGTGCCAGCAGCCGTGGACAGGGGAGAGTGGACGAGCAGTACTTC
TRBJ2-1,-,TRBV21-1,-,CASSKGQNNEQFF,TGTGCCAGCAGCAAGGGCCAAAACAATGAGCAGTTCTTC
TRBJ1-3,TRBD1,TRBV5-1,-,CASSPGQGVNTIYF,TGCGCCAGCAGTCCGGGACAGGGGGTAAACACCATATATTTT
TRBJ2-3,TRBD1,TRBV19,-,CASRLTGATDTQYF,TGTGCCAGTAGATTGACAGGGGCTACAGATACGCAGTATTTT
TRBJ1-2,-,TRBV7-9,-,CASSLGGSALGDGYTF,TGTGCCAGCAGCTTAGGCGGCTCAGCCCTCGGGGATGGCTACACCTTC
TRBJ2-3,TRBD2,TRBV6-2/TRBV6-3,-,CASSRGGTTDTQYF,TGTGCCAGCAGCCGGGGAGGGACCACAGATACGCAGTATTTT
TRBJ1-2,TRBD1,TRBV28,-,CASSSPGQNYGYTF,TGTGCCAGCAGCTCCCCGGGACAGAACTATGGCTACACCTTC
TRBJ2-2,TRBD2,TRBV28,-,CASSLSGLAGVGELFF,TGTGCCAGCAGTTTATCCGGACTAGCGGGAGTCGGGGAGCTGTTTTTT
TRBJ1-1,TRBD1,TRBV7-9,-,CASSPQGAAMNTEAFF,TGTGCCAGCAGTCCGCAGGGGGCGGCCATGAACACTGAAGCTTTCTTT
TRBJ1-2,-,TRBV19,-,CASSIDSVYGYTF,TGTGCCAGTAGTATAGACAGCGTCTATGGCTACACCTTC
TRBJ2-5,-,TRBV4-3,-,CASSQETHSQETQYF,TGCGCCAGCAGCCAAGAGACCCACTCACAAGAGACCCAGTACTTC
TRBJ2-7,-,TRBV6-1,-,CASSEGGAGRDEQYF,TGTGCCAGCAGTGAAGGGGGGGCAGGGCGAGACGAGCAGTACTTC
TRBJ2-2,TRBD1,TRBV7-9,-,CARGQGDTGELFF,TGTGCCAGAGGACAGGGTGACACCGGGGAGCTGTTTTTT
TRBJ2-3,TRBD2,TRBV10-3,-,CAISGTSGTDTQYF,TGTGCCATCAGTGGAACTAGCGGCACAGATACGCAGTATTTT
TRBJ2-5,TRBD2,TRBV6-2/TRBV6-3,-,CASSGRLAGDEETQYF,TGTGCCAGCAGTGGCCGACTAGCGGGAGATGAAGAGACCCAGTACTTC
TRBJ2-1,TRBD2,TRBV19,-,CASSMRGIAGGPDEQFF,TGTGCCAGTAGTATGAGAGGGATAGCGGGAGGGCCGGATGAGCAGTTCTTC
TRBJ2-1,-,TRBV5-4,few,CASSLVGGNEQFF,TGTGCCAGCAGCTTGGTAGGGGGCAATGAGCAGTTCTTC
TRBJ2-7,-,TRBV2,-,CASRARSSYEQYF,TGTGCCAGCAGGGCCAGGAGCTCCTACGAGCAGTACTTC